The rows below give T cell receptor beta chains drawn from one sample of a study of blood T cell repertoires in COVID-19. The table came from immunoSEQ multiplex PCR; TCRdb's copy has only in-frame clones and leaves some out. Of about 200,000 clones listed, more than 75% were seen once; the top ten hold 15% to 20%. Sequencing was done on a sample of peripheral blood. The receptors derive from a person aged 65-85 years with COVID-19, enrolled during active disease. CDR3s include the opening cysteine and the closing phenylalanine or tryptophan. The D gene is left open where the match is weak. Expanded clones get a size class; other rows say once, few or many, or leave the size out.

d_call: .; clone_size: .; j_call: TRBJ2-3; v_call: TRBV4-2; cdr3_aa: CASSYNRIGESTDTQYF; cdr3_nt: TGTGCCAGCAGTTACAACCGAATCGGGGAAAGCACAGATACGCAGTATTTT
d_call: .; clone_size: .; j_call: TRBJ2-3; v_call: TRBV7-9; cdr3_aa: CASSPTYRADTQYF; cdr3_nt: TGTGCCAGCAGCCCCACCTACAGGGCAGATACGCAGTATTTT
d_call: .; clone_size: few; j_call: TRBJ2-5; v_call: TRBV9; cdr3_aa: CASSEGQRSQETQYF; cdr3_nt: TGTGCCAGCAGCGAGGGTCAGCGGTCACAAGAGACCCAGTACTTC
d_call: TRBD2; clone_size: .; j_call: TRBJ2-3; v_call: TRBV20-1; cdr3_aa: CSASKRTSGRPGTDTQYF; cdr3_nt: TGCAGTGCTAGTAAGCGGACTAGCGGTCGGCCGGGCACAGATACGCAGTATTTT
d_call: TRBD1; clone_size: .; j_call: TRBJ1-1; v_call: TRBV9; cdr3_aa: CASSPWDRGENTEAFF; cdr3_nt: TGTGCCAGCAGCCCCTGGGACAGGGGAGAGAACACTGAAGCTTTCTTT
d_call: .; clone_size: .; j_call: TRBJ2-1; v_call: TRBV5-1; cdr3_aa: CASSLVGGSYNEQFF; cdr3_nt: TGCGCCAGCAGCTTGGTTGGAGGCTCCTACAATGAGCAGTTCTTC
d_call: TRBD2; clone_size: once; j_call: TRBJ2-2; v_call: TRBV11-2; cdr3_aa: CASSRNLLAGGPNTGELFF; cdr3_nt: TGTGCCAGCAGCCGTAATCTCCTAGCGGGGGGCCCGAACACCGGGGAGCTGTTTTTT
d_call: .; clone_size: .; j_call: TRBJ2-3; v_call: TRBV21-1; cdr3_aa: CASSKARTSSDTQYF; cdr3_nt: TGTGCCAGCAGCAAAGCGAGGACTAGCTCGGATACGCAGTATTTT
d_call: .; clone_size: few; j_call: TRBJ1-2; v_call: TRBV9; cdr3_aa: CASSAGGLNYGYTF; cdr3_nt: TGTGCCAGCAGCGCGGGGGGCCTTAACTATGGCTACACCTTC
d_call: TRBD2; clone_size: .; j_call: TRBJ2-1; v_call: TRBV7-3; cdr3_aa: CASSPGLAGPSSYNEQFF; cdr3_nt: TGTGCCAGCAGCCCCGGACTAGCGGGCCCCAGCTCCTACAATGAGCAGTTCTTC
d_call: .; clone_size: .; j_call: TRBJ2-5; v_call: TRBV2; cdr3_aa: CASLKGVTQETQYF; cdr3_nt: TGTGCCAGCTTGAAGGGAGTAACCCAAGAGACCCAGTACTTC
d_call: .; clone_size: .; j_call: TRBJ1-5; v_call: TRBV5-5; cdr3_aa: CASSLDYWTDRILAIQPQHF; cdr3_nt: TGTGCCAGCAGCTTGGACTATTGGACAGATCGGATTCTGGCTATTCAGCCCCAGCATTTT
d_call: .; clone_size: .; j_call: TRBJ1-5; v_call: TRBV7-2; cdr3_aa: CASSPRGGWQPQHF; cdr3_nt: TGTGCCAGCAGCCCTCGTGGGGGGTGGCAGCCCCAGCATTTT
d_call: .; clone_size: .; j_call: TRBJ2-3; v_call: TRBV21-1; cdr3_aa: CASSKVRGPSTDTQYF; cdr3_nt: TGTGCCAGCAGCAAAGTAAGAGGGCCAAGCACAGATACGCAGTATTTT
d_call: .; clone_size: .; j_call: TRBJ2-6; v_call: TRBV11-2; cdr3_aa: CASSLGTQGAGANVLTF; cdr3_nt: TGTGCCAGCAGCTTGGGGACACAGGGAGCCGGGGCCAACGTCCTGACTTTC
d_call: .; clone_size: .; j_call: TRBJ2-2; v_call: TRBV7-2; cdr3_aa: CASSQDSSLVTGELFF; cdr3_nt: TGTGCCAGCAGCCAGGACTCTAGCTTGGTCACCGGGGAGCTGTTTTTT
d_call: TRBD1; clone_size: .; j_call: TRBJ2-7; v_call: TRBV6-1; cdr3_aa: CASSEDLGQSHEQYF; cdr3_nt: TGTGCCAGCAGTGAAGACCTGGGACAGTCCCACGAGCAGTACTTC
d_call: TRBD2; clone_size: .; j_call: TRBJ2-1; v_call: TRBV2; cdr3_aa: CASGPGLAINEQFF; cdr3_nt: TGTGCCAGCGGACCGGGACTAGCGATCAATGAGCAGTTCTTC
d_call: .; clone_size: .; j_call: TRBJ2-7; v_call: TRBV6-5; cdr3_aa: CASRYGRGHTYEQYF; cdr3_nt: TGTGCCAGCAGATACGGGCGGGGGCACACCTACGAGCAGTACTTC
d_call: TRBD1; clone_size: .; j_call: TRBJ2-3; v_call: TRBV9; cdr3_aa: CASSTGQGADTQYF; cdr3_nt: TGTGCCAGCAGCACCGGACAGGGGGCCGATACGCAGTATTTT
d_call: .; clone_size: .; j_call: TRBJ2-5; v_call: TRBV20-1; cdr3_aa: CSASGFPVSGETQYF; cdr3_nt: TGCAGTGCTAGTGGGTTCCCAGTCTCAGGGGAGACCCAGTACTTC
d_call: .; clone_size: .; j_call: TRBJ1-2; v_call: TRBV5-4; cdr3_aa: CASSGAGILNYGYTF; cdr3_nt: TGTGCCAGCAGCGGAGCCGGGATCTTGAACTATGGCTACACCTTC
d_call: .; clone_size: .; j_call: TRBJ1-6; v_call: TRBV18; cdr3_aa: CASSPRGDFNSPLHF; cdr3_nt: TGTGCCAGCTCACCTCGGGGAGACTTTAATTCACCCCTCCACTTT
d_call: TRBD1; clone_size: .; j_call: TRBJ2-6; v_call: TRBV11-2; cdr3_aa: CASSSNRGGANVLTF; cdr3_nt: TGTGCCAGCAGCAGCAACAGGGGTGGGGCCAACGTCCTGACTTTC
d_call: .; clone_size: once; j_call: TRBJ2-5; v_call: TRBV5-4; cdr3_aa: CASSSPGGLVTQYF; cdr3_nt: TGTGCCAGCAGCTCCCCTGGGGGACTCGTGACCCAGTACTTC
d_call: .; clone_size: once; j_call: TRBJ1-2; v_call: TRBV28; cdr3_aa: CASNLDRRPYGYTF; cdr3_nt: TGTGCCAGCAACTTAGACAGGCGACCCTATGGCTACACCTTC
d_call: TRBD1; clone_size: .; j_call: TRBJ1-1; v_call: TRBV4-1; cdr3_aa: CASSHINRGNTEAFF; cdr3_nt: TGCGCCAGCAGCCACATAAACAGGGGTAACACTGAAGCTTTCTTT
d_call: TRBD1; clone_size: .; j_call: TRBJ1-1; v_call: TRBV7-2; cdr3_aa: CASTQQGSVSEAFF; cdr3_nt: TGTGCCAGCACCCAACAGGGGTCGGTTTCTGAAGCTTTCTTT
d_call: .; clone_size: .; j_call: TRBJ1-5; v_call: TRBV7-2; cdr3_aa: CASSLVLEEPQHF; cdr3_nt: TGTGCCAGCAGCCTTGTACTCGAAGAGCCCCAGCATTTT
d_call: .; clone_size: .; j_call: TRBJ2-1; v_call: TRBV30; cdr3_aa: CAWHRGEQFF; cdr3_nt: TGTGCCTGGCATAGGGGGGAGCAGTTCTTC
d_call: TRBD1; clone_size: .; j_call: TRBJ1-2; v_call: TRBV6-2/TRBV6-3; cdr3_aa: CASSRLGQGSYGYTF; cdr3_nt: TGTGCCAGCAGTAGGTTGGGACAGGGGAGCTATGGCTACACCTTC